This T cell receptor beta chain derives from a study of shared clonotypes between healthy human individuals. Notes on the study in general: Several donors had approximately 4.6% of their naive CD4 clonotypes in common.

Comments on this clone: Its antigen remains unidentified.

The CDR3 loop spans 15 amino acids. Germline values: CDR1 LNHNV, CDR2 YYDKDF (reference sequence). V was trimmed by 0 bases and J by 0 bases, leaving 9 bases between them. Produced via immunoSEQ multiplex PCR; TCRdb's table is partial and in-frame only. The table lists roughly 700,000 clones, approximately 74% of them singletons. Sequencing was done on a sample of memory CD4+ T cells sorted from blood. The subset was: CD45RA-negative fraction. The sequence was collected from a woman aged 30 to 39 in good health. The chain has TRBV15 and TRBJ2-7, with D possibly TRBD1 on 6 matching bases. DNA for the CDR3: TGTGCCACCAGCAGAGATTCGGACAGCTCCTACGAGCAGTACTTC. This encodes CATSRDSDSSYEQYF.